This TCR beta chain was captured by sequencing in a study of CD8 T cells in ankylosing spondylitis. TCRdb redid the calling of the 5' RACE reads with MiXCR, one entry per CDR3 protein. In the table there are 150,000 or so distinct CDR3 sequences, roughly a third of which are singletons. With respect to this clonotype: Antigen unknown.

Study-level points and caveats: Ankylosing spondylitis blood appeared to carry a characteristic TCR beta motif of roughly 8 highly homologous variants.

The germline V gene has CDR1 MNHNS and CDR2 SASEGT. CDR3 size: 14 residues. Unmatched junction bases numbered 6, after V lost 6 bases and J lost 2 bases. The origin of this receptor is a male donor with ankylosing spondylitis. Sequencing was performed on synovial fluid, either unsorted or a sorted T cell fraction (not recorded which). The chain recombines TRBV6-1 with TRBJ2-5; 7 bases line up with TRBD1. The CDR3 protein is CASSTPGQQETQYF. The CDR3 bases are TGTGCCAGCAGCACCCCGGGACAGCAAGAGACCCAGTACTTC.